Sequencing of this TCR beta chain was carried out in a study of early T cells in non-severe SARS-CoV-2 infection. The overall study: Unsorted whole blood bulk RNA was sequenced, with unpaired chains. Findings of the study overall: The VDJdb matching leaned toward anti-spike CD8 responses and overlooked private and CD4 specificities.

This clonotype occurred a few times. Its antigen is unknown. Each cDNA molecule carried a unique molecular identifier. TCRdb re-called the 5' RACE reads through MiXCR, storing one row per CDR3 protein. Found here are some 80,000 distinct CDR3 sequences, roughly 12% of them singletons; the top ten hold about 3.5%. The sequencing sample was made of whole blood. The receptor was isolated from an adult who was a healthcare worker with PCR-confirmed SARS-CoV-2 infection or an uninfected control (not recorded which).

The CDR3 DNA sequence: TGTGCCAGCAGCTCCCACACGGGGATCTCCTACGAGCAGTACTTC. This translates into CASSSHTGISYEQYF. The chain couples TRBV7-9 to TRBJ2-7; a possible D gene is TRBD2 (5 bases). Germline V gene sequence: CDR1 SEHNR, CDR2 FQNEAQ (reference sequence). V was pared by 4 bases and J by 0 bases, with 13 bases between. The CDR3 runs to 15 residues.